These T cell receptor beta chains were read from a single sample in a study of blood T cells in healthy people across ages. TCRdb recomputed calls from the 5' RACE reads with MiXCR, one row per CDR3 protein. The top ten hold around 22% of the sample, which has 700,000 or so distinct CDR3 sequences, about a fifth seen once. Specimen: blood. These receptors originate from a man between 65 and 79 years old in good health. CDR3s include the opening cysteine and the closing phenylalanine or tryptophan. D genes are given only for firm matches. Clone size is given for some rows only: seen once, a few or many times, or a class if the clone is expanded.

>15|TRBD1|few|TRBJ2-7|TRBV18
TGTGCCAGCTCACCAATGACAGGGACGGTCTACGAGCAGTACTTC
CASSPMTGTVYEQYF
>13|.|.|TRBJ2-4|TRBV20-1
TGCAGTGCTAGAGGAACCGCCAAAAACATTCAGTACTTC
CSARGTAKNIQYF
>15|.|once|TRBJ2-5|TRBV2
TGTGCCAGCAGTGAAGTGGGCGGGGCCCAAGAGACCCAGTACTTC
CASSEVGGAQETQYF
>15|TRBD1|.|TRBJ2-2|TRBV7-2
TGTGCCAGCAGCGATGGGACAGGGTATACCGGGGAGCTGTTTTTT
CASSDGTGYTGELFF
>16|.|.|TRBJ2-7|TRBV3-1
TGTGCCAGCAGTCCACTCCAACAGGGATTGTCCTTCGAGCAGTACTTC
CASSPLQQGLSFEQYF
>16|TRBD1|many|TRBJ2-1|TRBV7-9
TGTGCCAGCAGCTTAGGGACAGGGTCCCCTTACAATGAGCAGTTCTTC
CASSLGTGSPYNEQFF
>14|.|.|TRBJ2-5|TRBV5-1
TGCGCCAGCAGCAAGTGGACTACCCAAGAGACCCAGTACTTC
CASSKWTTQETQYF
>15|TRBD1|.|TRBJ2-4|TRBV11-2
TGTGCCAGCACCTGGGACAGGGCGGGTAAAAACATTCAGTACTTC
CASTWDRAGKNIQYF
>16|TRBD1|few|TRBJ1-3|TRBV5-1
TGCGCCAGCAGCCGAATGGGACAGAGCTCTGGAAACACCATATATTTT
CASSRMGQSSGNTIYF
>16|TRBD2|.|TRBJ2-1|TRBV9
TGTGCCAGCAGCGTAAAACTAGCGGGGGGGCCCAATGAGCAGTTCTTC
CASSVKLAGGPNEQFF
>14|TRBD2|few|TRBJ2-1|TRBV20-1
TGCAGTGCTAGACTAGCGGGAGGGTCCGGGGAGCAGTTCTTC
CSARLAGGSGEQFF
>14|TRBD1|.|TRBJ1-3|TRBV7-2
TGTGCCAGCAGCCAGACAGGGGTAGGAAACACCATATATTTT
CASSQTGVGNTIYF
>13|.|few|TRBJ2-7|TRBV11-2
TGTGCCAGCAGCTTCGGCGACACCTACGAGCAGTACTTC
CASSFGDTYEQYF
>13|.|many|TRBJ2-7|TRBV3-1
TGTGCCAGCAGCCGACAGGACGGTTACGAGCAGTACTTC
CASSRQDGYEQYF
>15|.|.|TRBJ1-1|TRBV5-1
TGCGCCAGCAAGCCGGGACGAAACATGAACACTGAAGCTTTCTTT
CASKPGRNMNTEAFF
>14|.|few|TRBJ2-7|TRBV29-1
TGCAGCGTTGTATTAGGGGATTTATCCTACGAGCAGTACTTC
CSVVLGDLSYEQYF
>12|.|.|TRBJ1-2|TRBV28
TGTGCCAGCAGTACATTCAACTATGGCTACACCTTC
CASSTFNYGYTF
>15|.|.|TRBJ2-5|TRBV7-2
TGTGCCAGCAGCTCCCTCGGAACCATGCAAGAGACCCAGTACTTC
CASSSLGTMQETQYF
>14|.|.|TRBJ2-5|TRBV5-5
TGTGCCAGCAGCTTGGAACAGGGCGGAGAGACCCAGTACTTC
CASSLEQGGETQYF
>14|.|.|TRBJ2-3|TRBV20-1
TGCAGTGGAGGTGTTCGCCACGCGGGAGATACGCAGTATTTT
CSGGVRHAGDTQYF
>13|.|.|TRBJ1-5|TRBV2
TGTGCCAGCAAGGGGGGCCGGGGTCAGCCCCAGCATTTT
CASKGGRGQPQHF
>14|.|.|TRBJ1-1|TRBV13
TGTGCCAGCAGCTTCGAGACGGGAAGTACTGAAGCTTTCTTT
CASSFETGSTEAFF
>14|TRBD1|.|TRBJ2-1|TRBV19
TGTGCCACTGCCGGGACAGGGGGCTACAATGAGCAGTTCTTC
CATAGTGGYNEQFF
>16|TRBD1|.|TRBJ1-2|TRBV28
TGTGCCAGCAGTTTGGGGACAGGGTCTGGCGACTATGGCTACACCTTC
CASSLGTGSGDYGYTF